The T cell receptor (beta chain) described here comes from a study of OX40 agonist ivuxolimab in advanced cancers. Study results and limitations: The CD4+ and CD8+ T cells in the blood had expanded clonally by week 6 at 0.1 to 3.0 mg/kg.

CDR3 length: 13 amino acids. Germline assignment: CDR1 LNHNV and CDR2 YYDKDF (reference sequence). Trimming shortened V by 5 bases and J by 4 bases, and 8 bases separated the two germline ends. Comment on this clone: Its specificity is not known.

The table came from immunoSEQ multiplex PCR; TCRdb's copy has only in-frame clones and leaves some out. The sample holds tens of thousands of clones, roughly nine tenths seen once. This clonotype was obtained from an adult with an advanced solid tumor such as melanoma, head and neck, liver or kidney cancer. Sequenced here: CD4+ or CD8+ T cells sorted from blood, sampled in a trial of the OX40 agonist ivuxolimab. This rearrangement joins TRBV15 to TRBJ2-2; unclear D gene. CDR3 region: CATSPDPTGELFF. CDR3 DNA sequence: TGTGCCACCAGCCCTGACCCCACCGGGGAGCTGTTTTTT.